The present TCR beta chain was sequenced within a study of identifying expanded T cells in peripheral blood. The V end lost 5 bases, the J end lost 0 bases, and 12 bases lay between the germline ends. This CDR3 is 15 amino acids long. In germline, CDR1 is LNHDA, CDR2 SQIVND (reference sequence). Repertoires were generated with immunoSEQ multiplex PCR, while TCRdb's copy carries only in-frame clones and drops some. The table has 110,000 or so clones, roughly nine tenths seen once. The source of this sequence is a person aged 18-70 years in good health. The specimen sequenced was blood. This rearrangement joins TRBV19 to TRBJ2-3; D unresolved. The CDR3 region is CASSSHNPSTDTQYF. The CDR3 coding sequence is TGTGCCAGTAGTTCCCACAACCCTAGCACAGATACGCAGTATTTT.